This is a list of T cell receptor beta chains from one sample in a study of neurological immune-mediated disorders. TCRdb recomputed calls from the 5' RACE reads with MiXCR, one row per CDR3 protein. The table includes around 58,000 distinct CDR3 sequences, 3% to 4% detected once. Input material: PBMCs. The receptors shown here come from a woman aged 55 to 70 with multiple sclerosis. The CDR3 runs from the conserved cysteine through the conserved F or W. Fields, in order: V gene, clone size, D gene, J gene, CDR3 protein, CDR3 DNA. A D gene is named only where the DNA matches it firmly. Clone size is not always given. Where it is, it says once, few, many or a class for expanded clones.

v_call: TRBV20-1
clone_size: many
d_call: -
j_call: TRBJ2-1
cdr3_aa: CSASGSTYNEQFF
cdr3_nt: TGCAGTGCTAGCGGGTCTACCTACAATGAGCAGTTCTTC

v_call: TRBV5-1
clone_size: many
d_call: -
j_call: TRBJ1-2
cdr3_aa: CASSLTEAIYGYTF
cdr3_nt: TGCGCCAGCAGCTTGACGGAAGCTATTTATGGCTACACCTTC

v_call: TRBV15
clone_size: many
d_call: TRBD2
j_call: TRBJ2-1
cdr3_aa: CATSRGGLAGGNYNEQFF
cdr3_nt: TGTGCCACCAGCAGAGGAGGTCTAGCGGGGGGGAATTACAATGAGCAGTTCTTC

v_call: TRBV5-1
clone_size: many
d_call: -
j_call: TRBJ2-1
cdr3_aa: CASRPRSGNEQFF
cdr3_nt: TGCGCCAGCAGACCCCGTAGCGGCAATGAGCAGTTCTTC

v_call: TRBV9
clone_size: many
d_call: TRBD2
j_call: TRBJ2-2
cdr3_aa: CASSAGFSGGNTGELFF
cdr3_nt: TGTGCCAGCAGCGCGGGATTTAGCGGGGGGAACACCGGGGAGCTGTTTTTT

v_call: TRBV28
clone_size: -
d_call: TRBD1
j_call: TRBJ2-7
cdr3_aa: CASRPADRGYYEQYF
cdr3_nt: TGTGCCAGCAGACCAGCGGACAGGGGTTACTACGAGCAGTACTTC

v_call: TRBV9
clone_size: medium-sized
d_call: -
j_call: TRBJ2-1
cdr3_aa: CASSSRGAHSF
cdr3_nt: TGTGCCAGCAGCTCCCGGGGGGCCCATTCCTTC

v_call: TRBV11-2
clone_size: many
d_call: -
j_call: TRBJ2-1
cdr3_aa: CASRPIRGPRYNEQFF
cdr3_nt: TGTGCCAGCAGACCAATCCGGGGACCCCGCTACAATGAGCAGTTCTTC

v_call: TRBV28
clone_size: many
d_call: -
j_call: TRBJ2-3
cdr3_aa: CASSSVYFISGNTDTQYF
cdr3_nt: TGTGCCAGCAGTTCAGTCTATTTTATTTCGGGGAACACAGATACGCAGTATTTT

v_call: TRBV6-5
clone_size: many
d_call: -
j_call: TRBJ1-1
cdr3_aa: CASSLRGGKTEAFF
cdr3_nt: TGTGCCAGTTCTCTTAGGGGGGGTAAAACTGAAGCTTTCTTT

v_call: TRBV7-2
clone_size: many
d_call: TRBD2
j_call: TRBJ2-5
cdr3_aa: CASTASGGAAQYF
cdr3_nt: TGTGCCAGCACCGCTAGCGGGGGGGCGGCCCAGTACTTC

v_call: TRBV9
clone_size: many
d_call: TRBD2
j_call: TRBJ2-3
cdr3_aa: CASSGGGMSSTDTQYF
cdr3_nt: TGTGCCAGCAGCGGGGGGGGAATGTCTAGCACAGATACGCAGTATTTT

v_call: TRBV11-1
clone_size: many
d_call: -
j_call: TRBJ2-7
cdr3_aa: CASSLVESYEQYF
cdr3_nt: TGTGCCAGCAGCTTAGTAGAATCCTACGAGCAGTACTTC

v_call: TRBV20-1
clone_size: many
d_call: -
j_call: TRBJ2-2
cdr3_aa: CSARARLLDTGELFF
cdr3_nt: TGCAGTGCTAGAGCGAGGCTTCTGGACACCGGGGAGCTGTTTTTT

v_call: TRBV28
clone_size: many
d_call: -
j_call: TRBJ2-4
cdr3_aa: CASSPHLAKNIQYF
cdr3_nt: TGTGCCAGCAGCCCGCATCTAGCCAAAAACATTCAGTACTTC

v_call: TRBV27
clone_size: many
d_call: TRBD1
j_call: TRBJ1-2
cdr3_aa: CASSLTGFYGYTF
cdr3_nt: TGTGCCAGCAGTTTGACAGGGTTCTATGGCTACACCTTC

v_call: TRBV18
clone_size: -
d_call: -
j_call: TRBJ2-1
cdr3_aa: CASSPPARANEQFF
cdr3_nt: TGTGCCAGCTCACCACCGGCCAGGGCTAATGAGCAGTTCTTC

v_call: TRBV7-3
clone_size: many
d_call: TRBD2
j_call: TRBJ2-1
cdr3_aa: CASSLREGRKFF
cdr3_nt: TGTGCCAGCAGCTTGCGGGAGGGCCGTAAGTTCTTC

v_call: TRBV20-1
clone_size: many
d_call: -
j_call: TRBJ1-1
cdr3_aa: CSARGIGGMNTEAFF
cdr3_nt: TGCAGTGCTAGAGGAATCGGGGGCATGAACACTGAAGCTTTCTTT

v_call: TRBV11-2
clone_size: many
d_call: -
j_call: TRBJ2-5
cdr3_aa: CASSLVTPQETQYF
cdr3_nt: TGTGCCAGCAGCTTAGTAACCCCACAAGAGACCCAGTACTTC

v_call: TRBV7-9
clone_size: many
d_call: -
j_call: TRBJ1-1
cdr3_aa: CASSLAGPGAFF
cdr3_nt: TGTGCCAGCAGCTTAGCGGGGCCGGGAGCTTTCTTT

v_call: TRBV5-1
clone_size: many
d_call: -
j_call: TRBJ2-7
cdr3_aa: CASSRDIRGTYEQYF
cdr3_nt: TGCGCCAGCAGCCGGGACATCCGAGGGACCTACGAGCAGTACTTC

v_call: TRBV2
clone_size: many
d_call: -
j_call: TRBJ1-1
cdr3_aa: CASSYPGEAFF
cdr3_nt: TGTGCCAGCAGTTATCCAGGGGAAGCTTTCTTT

v_call: TRBV7-2
clone_size: many
d_call: -
j_call: TRBJ1-2
cdr3_aa: CASSWVDGRYGYTF
cdr3_nt: TGTGCCAGCAGCTGGGTCGACGGTCGCTATGGCTACACCTTC

v_call: TRBV7-3
clone_size: many
d_call: TRBD2
j_call: TRBJ2-1
cdr3_aa: CASSPHPTSGRVNEQFF
cdr3_nt: TGTGCCAGCAGCCCCCACCCCACTAGCGGGAGAGTAAATGAGCAGTTCTTC

v_call: TRBV9
clone_size: many
d_call: -
j_call: TRBJ2-1
cdr3_aa: CASSVVSSTDNEQFF
cdr3_nt: TGTGCCAGCAGCGTAGTTAGCAGCACAGACAATGAGCAGTTCTTC

v_call: TRBV5-1
clone_size: many
d_call: TRBD2
j_call: TRBJ2-7
cdr3_aa: CASSELRGGEQYF
cdr3_nt: TGCGCCAGCAGCGAATTGCGCGGGGGGGAGCAGTACTTC

v_call: TRBV5-1
clone_size: many
d_call: TRBD2
j_call: TRBJ2-4
cdr3_aa: CASSSRPGTSGQNIQYF
cdr3_nt: TGCGCCAGCAGCAGCCGACCCGGGACTAGCGGACAAAACATTCAGTACTTC